The source of this TCR beta chain is a study of blood T cell repertoires in COVID-19. Study-wide background: The United States, Italy and Spain were the sources of the acute and convalescent COVID-19 samples.

Under the authors' procedure: Amplifying reference gene primers gave estimates of nucleated cell counts. TCRdb's table, derived via immunoSEQ multiplex PCR, lists solely in-frame clones and lacks some. The V and J calls and clone size come from that table; D and trimming were worked out from the DNA. The table records about 48,000 clones, under 90% of them present only once. The CDR3 length is 12 residues. CDR1 is SGHTS, CDR2 YDEGEE, per germline. Trimming stripped 1 base from V and 10 bases from J, with 11 bases between. This receptor was taken from a woman aged 80 or older with COVID-19, enrolled during active disease. The sample taken for sequencing was peripheral blood. The chain has TRBV5-8 and TRBJ1-1; no clear D gene. The CDR3 coding sequence is TGTGCCAGCAGCTTGAGAGGGATTCGAGCTTTCTTT. Amino acid sequence: CASSLRGIRAFF.